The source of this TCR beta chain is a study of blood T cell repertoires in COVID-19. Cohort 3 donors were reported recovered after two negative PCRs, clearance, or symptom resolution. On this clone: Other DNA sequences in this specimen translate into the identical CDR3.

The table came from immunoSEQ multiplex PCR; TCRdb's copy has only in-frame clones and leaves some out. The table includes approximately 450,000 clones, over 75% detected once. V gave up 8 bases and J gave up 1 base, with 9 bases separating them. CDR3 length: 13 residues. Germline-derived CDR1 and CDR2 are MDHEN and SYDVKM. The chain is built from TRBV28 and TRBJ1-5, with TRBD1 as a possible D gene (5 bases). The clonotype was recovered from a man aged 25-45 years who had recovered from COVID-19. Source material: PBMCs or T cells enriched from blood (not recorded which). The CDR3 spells CASRQGSNQPQHF. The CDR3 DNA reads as TGTGCCAGCCGGCAGGGCAGCAATCAGCCCCAGCATTTT.